The clone carrying this T cell receptor (beta chain) was recorded only once. TCRdb reprocessed the 5' RACE reads via MiXCR and lists one record per CDR3 protein. The table lists 100,000 to 120,000 distinct CDR3 sequences, around 20% of them singletons. The data derive from a study of human T cells and chemical hapten exposure. Germline V gene data show CDR1 as SGHTA and CDR2 as FQGTGA. This CDR3 region has 19 residues. V lost 4 bases to trimming and J lost 1 base; unmatched junction nucleotides: 9. Sequencing started from total RNA isolated from unfractionated whole blood. The genes are TRBV7-3 and TRBJ2-2; 13 positions match TRBD2. The source of this sequence is a human donor in good health. CDR3 region: CASSSTGLAGDKNTGELFF. The DNA of the CDR3 is TGTGCCAGCAGCTCAACCGGACTAGCGGGAGATAAGAACACCGGGGAGCTGTTTTTT.